The 16 T cell receptor beta chains presented below share a single source sample, sequenced in a study of early T cells in non-severe SARS-CoV-2 infection. Each CDR3 protein is one row after TCRdb ran MiXCR on the 5' RACE reads. Found here are around 45,000 distinct CDR3 sequences, less than 8.5% of them singletons; the top ten hold 8% to 9.5%. Sequenced: whole blood. All receptors come from an adult who was a healthcare worker with PCR-confirmed SARS-CoV-2 infection or an uninfected control (not recorded which).

The chain uses TRBV30 and TRBJ1-3; D not certain. The CDR3 contains 13 residues. The germline V gene encodes CDR1 GTSNPN and CDR2 SVGIG (reference sequence). The ends were cut back, 0 bases at V and 1 base at J, with 4 bases in the middle. The CDR3 loop reads CAWSVLSGNTIYF. Written as DNA, the CDR3 is TGTGCCTGGAGTGTTTTATCTGGAAACACCATATATTTT.

The chain joins TRBV5-5 to TRBJ2-5; D may match TRBD1 or TRBD2 (5 bases each). The germline gives CDR1 SGHKS, CDR2 YYEKEE (reference sequence). V gave up 4 bases and J gave up 5 bases, with 12 bases separating them. The CDR3 length is 13 residues. Here the CDR3 reads CASSRGPVETQYF. CDR3 sequence (DNA): TGTGCCAGCAGCCGGGGACCTGTGGAGACCCAGTACTTC.

This clonotype was counted ten times or more. This chain links TRBV20-1 with TRBJ2-1; the D gene is possibly TRBD2 (6 bases). Trimming removed 5 bases at V and 5 bases at J, with 16 bases between. Per germline, CDR1 DFQATT and CDR2 SNEGSKA (reference sequence). This CDR3 spans 14 amino acids. DNA for the CDR3: TGCAGTGCTCCAGGGAGGACCCTTAACAATGAGCAGTTCTTC. Protein: CSAPGRTLNNEQFF.

V is TRBV6-2 or TRBV6-3 and J is TRBJ2-1, with 7 bases identical to TRBD1. Trimming removed 6 bases from V and 7 bases from J; junction bases left unmatched: 18. CDR1 is MNHEY and CDR2 is SVGEGT in the germline V gene. The CDR3 length is 17 residues. CDR3 region: CASSRPIETGSRNEQFF. The CDR3 nucleotides read TGTGCCAGCAGCCGACCGATTGAGACAGGGTCCCGTAATGAGCAGTTCTTC.

This clonotype was counted at least ten times. This chain links TRBV28 with TRBJ1-3, with TRBD1 as a possible D gene (6 bases). The CDR3 has 15 amino acids. Germline loops: CDR1 MDHEN, CDR2 SYDVKM. The V end lost 5 bases, the J end lost 0 bases, and 11 bases lay between the germline ends. CDR3 in DNA: TGTGCCAGCAGTCCCCTGGGGGCCTCTGGAAACACCATATATTTT. It translates to CASSPLGASGNTIYF.

This clonotype has ten or more counts. The rearrangement links TRBV19 to TRBJ1-5, with a possible D match to TRBD1 (5 bases). The germline CDR1 and CDR2 sequences are LNHDA and SQIVND (reference sequence). Trimming pared 6 bases from V and 0 bases from J, leaving 18 bases between. The CDR3 has 17 amino acids. The CDR3 bases are TGTGCCAGTAGCACAGGACAAGGGCTTTATAGCAATCAGCCCCAGCATTTT. Translated, it gives CASSTGQGLYSNQPQHF.

The table lists this clonotype with many counts. The chain links TRBV20-1 to TRBJ2-7, with 10 nucleotides matching TRBD1. Germline CDR1 is DFQATT and CDR2 is SNEGSKA (reference sequence). CDR3 length: 13 residues. Trimming removed 5 bases from V and 3 bases from J; junction bases left unmatched: 4. CDR3 nucleotide sequence: TGCAGTGCTGACCGGGACAGGGGCTACGAGCAGTACTTC. This gives the protein CSADRDRGYEQYF.

This clonotype was counted at least ten times. This rearrangement joins TRBV19 to TRBJ2-3; 7 nucleotides line up with TRBD2. Germline values: CDR1 LNHDA, CDR2 SQIVND (reference sequence). V was clipped by 5 bases and J by 5 bases; unmatched bases: 13. The CDR3 spans 16 residues. The CDR3, as DNA: TGTGCCAGTAGTTTCTTCGGGGGGAGCGCCGTAGATACGCAGTATTTT. Translating gives CASSFFGGSAVDTQYF.

This clonotype has more than one count but fewer than ten. The chain has TRBV10-3 and TRBJ2-3; D may match TRBD1 or TRBD2 (5 bases each). CDR3 length: 15 residues. Trimming took 3 bases from V and 1 from J, leaving 11 bases between them. Per germline, CDR1 ENHRY and CDR2 SYGVKD. The CDR3 DNA reads TGTGCCATCAGTGATTATGAGGGACGCACAGATACGCAGTATTTT. This codes for CAISDYEGRTDTQYF.

This clonotype was observed many times. The V gene is TRBV28, the J gene TRBJ2-2; TRBD1 matches 8 bases. The V gene's germline CDR1 is MDHEN and CDR2 SYDVKM. There are 15 residues in the CDR3. Trimming at V came to 4 bases and at J to 6 bases, leaving 7 bases not matched to a gene. CDR3 in amino acids: CASSSLQGVSGELFF. The CDR3 DNA reads TGTGCCAGCAGTTCCTTACAGGGGGTCTCCGGGGAGCTGTTTTTT.

This clonotype was detected only a few times. V usage is TRBV18 and J usage is TRBJ1-1, with D perhaps matching TRBD1 (5 bases). CDR3 size: 16 residues. In germline, CDR1 is KGHSH, CDR2 LQKENI. Trimming took 6 bases from V and 0 from J, leaving 17 bases between them. CDR3 sequence (DNA): TGTGCCAGCTCTCCAGGGAGCCCCTGGGTGAACACTGAAGCTTTCTTT. It translates to CASSPGSPWVNTEAFF.

This clonotype was observed many times. V usage is TRBV24-1 and J usage is TRBJ2-7, with 7 bases identical to TRBD1. The CDR3 covers 14 residues. Germline trimming cut 5 bases from V and 3 bases from J; bases unmatched to any gene: 6. Germline values: CDR1 KGHDR, CDR2 SFDVKD. CDR3 coding DNA: TGTGCCACCAGTGTTTCGGACAGGAGCTACGAGCAGTACTTC. Translation gives CATSVSDRSYEQYF.

J is TRBJ1-1 and V is TRBV28; 7 nucleotides agree with TRBD1. This CDR3 is 15 amino acids long. CDR1 and CDR2 (germline): MDHEN, SYDVKM. V gave up 8 bases and J gave up 8 bases; unmatched junction bases: 17. In DNA, the CDR3 is TGTGCCAGCCTGGCTCCCTCAGGACAGGACCTAGAAGCTTTCTTT. It yields the protein CASLAPSGQDLEAFF.

This clonotype was observed at least ten times. This chain uses TRBV10-3 with TRBJ1-2; 9 bases line up with TRBD1. CDR3 size: 22 residues. V gave up 4 bases and J gave up 4 bases; unmatched junction bases: 28. Germline V CDR1 and CDR2: ENHRY, SYGVKD. CDR3: CAISAPWGQGAESAVGGYGYTF. The CDR3 nucleotides read TGTGCCATCAGTGCCCCGTGGGGACAGGGAGCTGAGTCCGCCGTGGGTGGCTATGGCTACACCTTC.

This clonotype was recorded many times. The CDR3 sequence: CASSLVYEQYF. CDR3 nucleotides: TGTGCCAGCAGCTTAGTCTACGAGCAGTACTTC. The chain employs TRBV13 and TRBJ2-7; D not certain. This CDR3 has 11 amino acids. Deletions cut 1 base from V and 3 bases from J, with 1 base between. Germline-derived CDR1 and CDR2 are PRHDT and FYEKMQ (reference sequence).

The sample holds many counts of this clonotype. The V gene is TRBV28, the J gene TRBJ2-1, with D maybe TRBD1 (6 bases). The CDR3 consists of 16 residues. CDR1 is MDHEN, CDR2 SYDVKM, per germline. Trimming pared 6 bases from V and 3 bases from J, leaving 18 bases between. The CDR3: CASRKGWAGDYNEQFF. As DNA, the CDR3 is TGTGCCAGCAGAAAAGGGTGGGCAGGGGACTACAATGAGCAGTTCTTC.